A single sample gave rise to the 18 T cell receptor beta chains below, sequenced in a study of blood T cell repertoires in COVID-19. The data were produced by immunoSEQ multiplex PCR, yet TCRdb's version contains in-frame clones alone and is incomplete. The sample lists around 75,000 clones; more than 65% were seen once. Sequencing used peripheral blood. The receptors originated from a woman aged 80 or older with active or convalescent COVID-19.

The V gene is TRBV7-2, the J gene TRBJ1-4; weak D call: TRBD1 (5 bases). Trimming shortened V by 2 bases and J by 5 bases, and 15 bases separated the two germline ends. The CDR3 extends over 16 amino acids. In germline, CDR1 is SGHTA, CDR2 FQGNSA. The CDR3 DNA reads as TGTGCCAGCAGCTTATGGGGCGTCGGAACCAATGAAAAACTGTTTTTT. It is translated as CASSLWGVGTNEKLFF.

V is TRBV30 and J is TRBJ2-5; no firm D call. The CDR3 extends over 14 amino acids. Trimming cost V 0 bases and J 2 bases, with 10 bases left between them. The germline V gene has CDR1 GTSNPN and CDR2 SVGIG (reference sequence). The CDR3 nucleotides read TGTGCCTGGAGTGTAGGTACTACGCAAGAGACCCAGTACTTC. This gives the protein CAWSVGTTQETQYF.

This clone was observed a single time. The chain combines TRBV28 with TRBJ2-4; 7 bases are a match to TRBD1. Per germline, CDR1 MDHEN and CDR2 SYDVKM. The CDR3 spans 15 residues. Trimming removed 4 bases from V and 0 bases from J; junction bases left unmatched: 3. The CDR3 sequence is CASSSDREAKNIQYF. CDR3 DNA sequence: TGTGCCAGCAGTTCCGACAGGGAAGCCAAAAACATTCAGTACTTC.

This CDR3 reads CASSLGVLAGLTDTQYF. The CDR3 DNA follows: TGTGCCAGCAGTTTAGGGGTTCTAGCGGGACTCACAGATACGCAGTATTTT. V gene TRBV7-3 combines with J gene TRBJ2-3, with 9 nucleotides matching TRBD2. Trimming removed 6 bases from V and 2 bases from J; junction bases left unmatched: 12. Germline CDR1 SGHTA, CDR2 FQGTGA. This CDR3 contains 17 residues.

The V and J genes are TRBV11-2 and TRBJ1-2; D unclear. CDR1 is SGHAT and CDR2 is FQNNGV in the germline V gene. V was trimmed by 1 base and J by 7 bases, leaving 16 bases between them. The CDR3 runs to 15 residues. The CDR3 spells CASSLVDALRGGYTF. CDR3 bases: TGTGCCAGCAGCTTAGTGGATGCCCTAAGAGGTGGCTACACCTTC.

The genes are TRBV27 and TRBJ2-7; 9 nucleotides line up with TRBD1. The CDR3 extends over 15 amino acids. Germline values: CDR1 MNHEY, CDR2 SMNVEV (reference sequence). With 6 bases clipped from V and 1 base from J, the junction kept 7 bases outside the gene matches. The CDR3 bases are TGTGCCAGCAGAACCGGGACAGGGAGGTCCTACGAGCAGTACTTC. Translating gives CASRTGTGRSYEQYF.

The chain carries TRBV6-2 or TRBV6-3 and TRBJ1-1, with D unresolved. The germline V and J ends were trimmed by 2 bases and 7 bases, with 5 bases remaining between them. The V gene's germline CDR1 is MNHEY and CDR2 SVGEGT. The CDR3 covers 11 residues. The CDR3: CASSYLLEAFF. CDR3 coding DNA: TGTGCCAGCAGTTACCTCCTTGAAGCTTTCTTT.

The chain uses TRBV7-2 and TRBJ2-1, with 7 bases lining up with TRBD1. The germline V gene encodes CDR1 SGHTA and CDR2 FQGNSA. The CDR3 is 14 residues long. V was pared by 4 bases and J by 1 base, with 1 base of the junction left unmatched. CDR3 DNA sequence: TGTGCCAGCAGCTGGGGACAGTCCTACAATGAGCAGTTCTTC. Residues: CASSWGQSYNEQFF. Full variable domain (remainder filled in from reference TRBV7-2 and TRBJ2-1): GAGVSQSPSNKVTEKGKDVELRCDPISGHTALYWYRQSLGQGLEFLIYFQGNSAPDKSGLPSDRFSAERTGGSVSTLTIQRTQQEDSAVYLCASSWGQSYNEQFFGPGTRLTVL.

This clone was detected only a few times. CDR3: CASSLPGQGWNEQFF. DNA of the CDR3: TGTGCCAGCAGTCTGCCCGGACAGGGATGGAATGAGCAGTTCTTC. This rearrangement joins TRBV28 to TRBJ2-1; 8 bases map to TRBD1. CDR1 and CDR2 (germline): MDHEN, SYDVKM. With 5 bases clipped from V and 7 bases from J, the junction kept 10 bases outside the gene matches. The CDR3 covers 15 residues.

This sequence joins TRBV19 and TRBJ1-1; maybe TRBD1 (5 bases). V was clipped by 5 bases and J by 3 bases, with 10 bases between them. Germline V gene data show CDR1 as LNHDA and CDR2 as SQIVND (reference sequence). The CDR3 runs to 13 residues. CDR3 loop: CASSDRQHTEAFF. CDR3 DNA: TGTGCCAGTAGTGACAGACAACACACTGAAGCTTTCTTT.

The V and J genes are TRBV7-6 and TRBJ2-3; D ambiguous. Trimming took off 5 bases at V and 3 bases at J, with 6 bases between the two ends. Germline V gene sequence: CDR1 SGHVS, CDR2 FNYEAQ. The CDR3 spans 12 residues. The CDR3 is CASSGRTDTQYF. The CDR3 DNA follows: TGTGCCAGCAGCGGGCGAACAGATACGCAGTATTTT. The full variable domain, with the rest looked up from reference TRBV7-6 and TRBJ2-3, is GAGVSQSPRYKVTKRGQDVALRCDPISGHVSLYWYRQALGQGPEFLTYFNYEAQQDKSGLPNDRFSAERPEGSISTLTIQRTEQRDSAMYRCASSGRTDTQYFGPGTRLTVL.

This clone counts as medium-sized (0.01 to 0.1%). The chain employs TRBV4-3 and TRBJ2-2, with unresolved D. V lost 0 bases and J lost 4, with 15 bases in between. Germline-derived CDR1 and CDR2 are LGHNA and YSLEER. This CDR3 spans 17 amino acids. CDR3 region: CASSQEFPLGRTGELFF. CDR3 bases: TGCGCCAGCAGCCAAGAATTCCCCCTAGGTCGCACCGGGGAGCTGTTTTTT.

This clone has at least ten counts. The chain combines TRBV4-3 with TRBJ2-1, with 7 positions matching TRBD2. Germline-derived CDR1 and CDR2 are LGHNA and YSLEER. The CDR3 spans 17 residues. The ends lost 1 base at V and 7 bases at J; junction bases unmatched: 13. The CDR3 region has the DNA TGCGCCAGCAGCCAAGGGGGAGACGGACTAGTACTAAATGAGCAGTTCTTC. Protein sequence: CASSQGGDGLVLNEQFF.

This clone has more than one count but fewer than ten. V gene TRBV15 combines with J gene TRBJ2-2; perhaps TRBD1 as D (6 bases). This CDR3 contains 15 residues. V lost 4 bases and J 7 bases, leaving 16 bases between the germline ends. The V gene's germline CDR1 is LNHNV and CDR2 YYDKDF (reference sequence). The CDR3 protein is CATSMGHPGGGELFF. The DNA for the CDR3 is TGTGCCACCAGCATGGGACATCCCGGAGGCGGGGAGCTGTTTTTT.

The V call is TRBV6-5, the J call TRBJ2-1; no clear D gene. Germline lookup yields CDR1 MNHEY and CDR2 SVGAGI. V lost 2 bases and J 7 bases, leaving 15 bases between the germline ends. The CDR3 has 15 amino acids. CDR3 in DNA: TGTGCCAGCAGTTACAAACTTCCATTAGCAAATGAGCAGTTCTTC. The encoded protein is CASSYKLPLANEQFF.

The chain couples TRBV3-1 (or the pseudogene TRBV3-2) to TRBJ1-1, with D hard to call. This CDR3 region has 14 residues. From germline, CDR1 is LGHDT and CDR2 YNNKEL (reference sequence). Trimming pared 0 bases from V and 5 bases from J, leaving 10 bases between. CDR3 residues: CASSQETVRTEAFF. Here the CDR3 DNA reads TGTGCCAGCAGCCAAGAAACTGTGAGGACTGAAGCTTTCTTT.

The chain carries TRBV6-5 and TRBJ2-7; D possibly corresponds to TRBD2 (5 bases). V was clipped by 0 bases and J by 2 bases, with 14 bases between them. This CDR3 contains 16 residues. Germline V gives CDR1 MNHEY, CDR2 SVGAGI. As DNA, the CDR3 is TGTGCCAGCAGTTACTCTTCCCTAGCTGCGCCCTACGAGCAGTACTTC. Translating it yields CASSYSSLAAPYEQYF.

The gene calls are TRBV24-1 and TRBJ2-3; 7 nucleotides line up with TRBD1. The CDR3 totals 15 residues. Per the germline V gene, CDR1 is KGHDR and CDR2 is SFDVKD. Trimming removed 7 bases from V and 0 bases from J; junction bases left unmatched: 6. The CDR3: CATSQRQGSTDTQYF. The CDR3 region has the DNA TGTGCCACCAGCCAAAGACAGGGTAGCACAGATACGCAGTATTTT.